Below are 6 T cell receptor beta chains sequenced from a single sample in a study of OX40 agonist ivuxolimab in advanced cancers. Clones were read by immunoSEQ multiplex PCR, and TCRdb kept only the in-frame ones, dropping some. The sample carries over 75,000 clones, roughly 90% recorded once. The specimen was CD4+ or CD8+ T cells sorted from blood, collected in a trial of the OX40 agonist ivuxolimab. These receptors all come from an adult with an advanced solid tumor such as melanoma, head and neck, liver or kidney cancer.

The V and J genes are TRBV2 and TRBJ1-1; a weak D match, TRBD1 (6 bases). This CDR3 region has 15 residues. V lost 1 base, J lost 4 bases, and 13 bases lay in between. Looked up from germline, CDR1 is SNHLY and CDR2 is FYNNEI. The CDR3 reads CASSEGGGLSTEAFF. The CDR3 coding sequence is TGTGCCAGCAGTGAAGGGGGGGGGCTCAGCACTGAAGCTTTCTTT.

The CDR3 is CASRDRGPYNEQFF. CDR3 bases: TGTGCCAGCAGGGACAGGGGCCCCTACAATGAGCAGTTCTTC. The chain has TRBV6-6 and TRBJ2-1; 9 bases agree with TRBD1. Germline CDR1 and CDR2: MNHNY and SVGAGI (reference sequence). The CDR3 is 14 amino acids. V dropped 6 bases and J dropped 2; count of bases not matched to a gene: 2.

The chain is built from TRBV9 and TRBJ2-3; 8 positions agree with TRBD2. V lost 0 bases and J lost 3; bases outside the gene matches: 3. CDR1 is SGDLS, CDR2 YYNGEE, per germline. This CDR3 is 15 amino acids long. The CDR3 is CASSVGAGVTDTQYF. In DNA, the CDR3 is TGTGCCAGCAGCGTAGGAGCGGGAGTTACAGATACGCAGTATTTT.

V and J are TRBV27 and TRBJ2-7, with D maybe TRBD2 (6 bases). This CDR3 region has 13 residues. Looked up from germline, CDR1 is MNHEY and CDR2 is SMNVEV (reference sequence). V was cut by 5 bases and J by 12 bases, with 20 bases left in between. The CDR3 is CASSTRTGGVPYF. The DNA of the CDR3 is TGTGCCAGCAGTACTCGGACCGGGGGAGTTCCGTACTTC.

This sequence joins TRBV9 and TRBJ1-4, with 7 nucleotides matching TRBD1. V lost 4 bases and J lost 4; bases outside the gene matches: 7. Germline values: CDR1 SGDLS, CDR2 YYNGEE. The CDR3 spans 15 residues. Here the CDR3 reads CASSPRTGRNEKLFF. In nucleotides, the CDR3 is TGTGCCAGCAGCCCCCGGACAGGCCGTAATGAAAAACTGTTTTTT.

The chain has TRBV5-8 and TRBJ2-1; weak D call: TRBD2 (6 bases). CDR1 SGHTS and CDR2 YDEGEE come from the germline V gene. The CDR3 is 13 amino acids. The V gene lost 1 base and the J gene lost 10 bases, with 12 bases spanning the gap. The CDR3 DNA reads TGTGCCAGCAGCTTGTCCGGGGCGGGGGAGCAGTTCTTC. It yields the protein CASSLSGAGEQFF.